This T cell receptor (beta chain) came from a study of cytomegalovirus exposure and HLA in healthy donors. The PCR used 60 Vbeta and 13 Jbeta primers. The assay was immunoSEQ multiplex PCR, and TCRdb's table has in-frame clones only and misses some. The sample has 65,000 to 95,000 clones, and its top ten clones hold around 1.6%. On this clone: Its specificity is unknown. At one boundary the junction diverges from the germline segment, which might be a read error. Other DNA sequences within the sample encode an identical CDR3.

Study-wide results and limits: Later analysis associated a missense DCLRE1C variant with TCR beta V- and J-gene trimming. Altogether, 164 TCR beta chains were recorded as cytomegalovirus-associated. As was reported, the classifier diagnosed cytomegalovirus status with high specificity and sensitivity.

This TCR was sampled from an older woman in good health and CMV-seronegative. The sequenced sample was PBMCs.

The CDR3 nucleotides read TGTGCCAGCAGTATTAGGACAAGGGAAGCTTTCTTT. It encodes CASSIRTREAFF. V and J are TRBV19 and TRBJ1-1, with D possibly matching TRBD1 (5 bases). Germline CDR1 LNHDA, CDR2 SQIVND (reference sequence). The CDR3 consists of 12 residues. Combining the CDR3 with reference TRBV19 and TRBJ1-1 gives the whole variable domain DGGITQSPKYLFRKEGQNVTLSCEQNLNHDAMYWYRQDPGQGLRLIYYSQIVNDFQKGDIAEGYSVSREKKESFPLTVTSAQKNPTAFYLCASSIRTREAFFGQGTRLTVV.